The 30 T cell receptor beta chains presented below share a single source sample, sequenced in a study of CD8+CD57+ T cells in acquired aplastic anemia. For CDR3 and TCR beta VDJ profiling, genomic DNA was the template used. TCRdb analysed the reads with MiXCR anew, one entry per CDR3 protein. The data contain roughly 86,000 distinct CDR3 sequences, more than 40% of them singletons. Sequenced material: sorted CD4+, CD8+, or CD8+CD57+ T cells (not recorded which) from PBMCs. Receptors originate from a human donor in good health, serving as a control.

V is TRBV6-2 or TRBV6-3 and J is TRBJ2-7; 10 positions match TRBD1. This CDR3 has 13 amino acids. V lost 8 bases and J lost 1; bases outside the gene matches: 2. Germline-derived CDR1 and CDR2 are MNHEY and SVGEGT. CDR3 sequence (DNA): TGTGCCAGCCAGGACAGGGGGTCCTACGAGCAGTACTTC. Its protein is CASQDRGSYEQYF.

J is TRBJ2-3 and V is TRBV2; D is possibly TRBD2 (5 bases). Germline V gene sequence: CDR1 SNHLY, CDR2 FYNNEI. V was clipped by 8 bases and J by 5 bases, with 14 bases between them. The CDR3 is 13 residues long. The CDR3 region has the DNA TGTGCCAGCGGGCCCTCGGCGGGAGATACGCAGTATTTT. Translated, it gives CASGPSAGDTQYF.

The V gene is TRBV15, the J gene TRBJ2-3; D gene unclear. The V end lost 0 bases, the J end lost 5 bases, and 6 bases lay between the germline ends. Looked up from germline, CDR1 is LNHNV and CDR2 is YYDKDF (reference sequence). The CDR3 has 13 residues. The CDR3 nucleotides are TGTGCCACCAGCAGAGAGCTTATAGATACGCAGTATTTT. This codes for CATSRELIDTQYF.

About this clonotype: The junction differs from germline at one of its ends, possibly a read error. The chain combines TRBV7-7 with TRBJ2-3, with D unresolved. Germline V gene sequence: CDR1 SSHAT, CDR2 FNYEAQ (reference sequence). CDR3 length equals 13 residues. CDR3 in DNA: TGTGCTAGCAGCTTAGTCTGGGCAGATACGCAGTATTTT. This encodes CASSLVWADTQYF.

This rearrangement joins TRBV2 to TRBJ1-5, with 7 bases that match TRBD1. The CDR3 has 13 residues. V shed 3 bases, J shed 7 bases, and the junction held 3 bases outside the gene matches. Germline loops: CDR1 SNHLY, CDR2 FYNNEI. This CDR3 reads CASSERDSQPQHF. CDR3 nucleotide sequence: TGTGCCAGCAGTGAGAGGGACAGCCAGCCCCAGCATTTT. The full variable domain, completed using reference TRBV2 and TRBJ1-5, is EPEVTQTPSHQVTQMGQEVILRCVPISNHLYFYWYRQILGQKVEFLVSFYNNEISEKSEIFDDQFSVERPDGSNFTLKIRSTKLEDSAMYFCASSERDSQPQHFGDGTRLSIL.

The chain has TRBV20-1 and TRBJ1-1; weak D call: TRBD1 (5 bases). The CDR3 runs 15 residues. V lost 0 bases and J lost 3, with 14 bases in between. The V gene's germline CDR1 is DFQATT and CDR2 SNEGSKA (reference sequence). CDR3 nucleotide sequence: TGCAGTGCTAGAGACCCCCTGGGAGGGGACACTGAAGCTTTCTTT. Translating gives CSARDPLGGDTEAFF.

This clonotype was counted many times. This CDR3 reads CSAPTGISGSYYF. The DNA of the CDR3 is TGCAGCGCACCGACAGGGATCAGCGGGAGTTACTATTTT. The rearrangement links TRBV29-1 to TRBJ2-3; maybe TRBD2 (8 bases). Trimming removed 7 bases from V and 15 bases from J, with 26 bases in between. Germline V gene data show CDR1 as SQVTM and CDR2 as ANQGSEA. This CDR3 is built from 13 residues.

J is TRBJ1-5 and V is TRBV4-1; perhaps TRBD1 as D (5 bases). The CDR3 contains 17 residues. Between the trimmed V and J ends, which lost 0 bases and 5 bases, there was a span of 17 bases. Germline lookup yields CDR1 MGHRA and CDR2 YSYEKL. The CDR3 DNA follows: TGCGCCAGCAGCCAAGAATTCCGGGACGCCACCGATCAGCCCCAGCATTTT. It is translated as CASSQEFRDATDQPQHF.

This chain links TRBV19 with TRBJ2-3; TRBD2 agrees at 10 bases. Germline V gene data show CDR1 as LNHDA and CDR2 as SQIVND (reference sequence). The CDR3 consists of 15 residues. With V trimmed by 5 bases and J by 4 bases, 6 bases remained unmatched. The CDR3 DNA reads TGTGCCAGTAGTCTAACTAGCGGGGCCCCAGATACGCAGTATTTT. Amino acids: CASSLTSGAPDTQYF.

This clonotype has only a few counts. The J gene is TRBJ2-1, the V gene TRBV4-1; D possibly corresponds to TRBD2 (6 bases). The V gene's germline CDR1 is MGHRA and CDR2 YSYEKL. V was pared by 1 base and J by 4 bases, with 11 bases between. This CDR3 has 15 residues. The DNA for the CDR3 is TGCGCCAGCAGCCAAGTACGGGACTCTTACAATGAGCAGTTCTTC. This sequence encodes CASSQVRDSYNEQFF.

At least ten counts were recorded for this clonotype. This sequence joins TRBV29-1 and TRBJ2-7, with 12 bases aligning to TRBD1. The trim removed 3 bases at V and 5 bases at J, leaving 11 bases unmatched. This CDR3 spans 16 amino acids. Germline CDR1 reads SQVTM; CDR2 reads ANQGSEA. CDR3 residues: CSVDGGGQGAFDEQYF. CDR3 coding DNA: TGCAGCGTTGATGGTGGGGGACAGGGGGCTTTCGACGAGCAGTACTTC.

This clonotype has ten or more counts. This sequence joins TRBV5-1 and TRBJ2-7, with TRBD2 matching over 11 bases. Losses at the gene ends were 2 bases for V and 7 bases for J; bases not matched to a gene: 5. The CDR3 length is 14 residues. The germline CDR1 and CDR2 sequences are SGHRS and YFSETQ. The CDR3 nucleotides are TGCGCCAGCAGCTTACTAGCGGGGGTCGAGGAGCAGTACTTC. Its protein product is CASSLLAGVEEQYF.

The chain combines TRBV9 with TRBJ2-5; the match to TRBD1 covers 11 bases. Germline-derived CDR1 and CDR2 are SGDLS and YYNGEE. The CDR3 covers 15 residues. V lost 4 bases and J lost 1; bases outside the gene matches: 3. The CDR3 is CASSIGQGAQETQYF. In DNA form, the CDR3 reads TGTGCCAGCAGCATCGGACAGGGGGCCCAAGAGACCCAGTACTTC.

The chain carries TRBV27 and TRBJ1-1; no firm D call. V was shortened by 5 bases and J by 5 bases, with 12 bases between the two germline ends. This CDR3 has 13 amino acids. Germline V gene data show CDR1 as MNHEY and CDR2 as SMNVEV (reference sequence). DNA of the CDR3: TGTGCCAGCAGTCCCACAACTGGGACTGAAGCTTTCTTT. Protein: CASSPTTGTEAFF.

Concerning this clonotype itself: This may arise from a read error, as a much more abundant clone is one base away. The CDR3 nucleotides read TGTGCCAGCAGCGTAGCACGGGGAAGCTCCCACAATGAGCAGTTCTTC. Translating it yields CASSVARGSSHNEQFF. J is TRBJ2-1 and V is TRBV9; perhaps TRBD2 as D (5 bases). There are 16 residues in the CDR3. Germline V lookup: CDR1 SGDLS, CDR2 YYNGEE.

In this sample, this clonotype turned up many times. The V and J genes are TRBV11-1 and TRBJ2-1; 10 bases are a match to TRBD2. This CDR3 has 17 residues. The junction had 12 bases not matched to a gene; V was cut back by 2 bases and J by 8 bases. Germline loops: CDR1 SGHAT, CDR2 FQDESV (reference sequence). DNA for the CDR3: TGTGCCAGCAGCTTACCCGCCGGGACTAGCGATCCGGATGAGCAGTTCTTC. It codes for CASSLPAGTSDPDEQFF.

The chain has TRBV12-3 or TRBV12-4 and TRBJ1-5; D is unresolved. The V and J ends lost 6 bases and 5 bases respectively, with 11 bases between them. The CDR3 covers 13 residues. As DNA, the CDR3 is TGTGCCAGCAGCGAAAGAAACGATCAGCCCCAGCATTTT. Translation: CASSERNDQPQHF.

In its sample, this clonotype was seen many times. The chain uses TRBV24-1 and TRBJ1-4; D is unresolved. Germline V CDR1 and CDR2: KGHDR, SFDVKD. V was trimmed by 4 bases and J by 0 bases, leaving 8 bases between them. The CDR3 runs 15 residues. The CDR3 DNA is TGTGCCACCAGTGACCACACTGCAACTAATGAAAAACTGTTTTTT. As protein: CATSDHTATNEKLFF.

The CDR3 sequence: CSVAGHSMDTQYF. The DNA for the CDR3 is TGCAGCGTTGCGGGACACAGCATGGATACGCAGTATTTT. This sequence joins TRBV29-1 and TRBJ2-3, with D maybe TRBD1 (6 bases). V lost 4 bases to trimming and J lost 6 bases, with 14 bases between them. The CDR3 is made up of 13 amino acids. Looked up from germline, CDR1 is SQVTM and CDR2 is ANQGSEA.

The chain recombines TRBV20-1 with TRBJ2-5; 7 bases are a match to TRBD1. The germline V gene has CDR1 DFQATT and CDR2 SNEGSKA (reference sequence). Trimming cost V 6 bases and J 5 bases; bases outside gene matches: 6. The CDR3 spans 12 residues. DNA for the CDR3: TGCAGTGCAGCAGGGGGTAGGGAGACCCAGTACTTC. Translated, it gives CSAAGGRETQYF.

This clonotype was detected a few times. The chain combines TRBV19 with TRBJ1-1; TRBD1 matches at 9 bases. Trimming cost V 8 bases and J 5 bases; bases outside gene matches: 9. There are 14 residues in the CDR3. Germline lookup yields CDR1 LNHDA and CDR2 SQIVND (reference sequence). CDR3 amino acids: CASWDRAGRTEAFF. In nucleotides, the CDR3 is TGTGCCAGTTGGGACAGGGCCGGGAGGACTGAAGCTTTCTTT.

The chain joins TRBV24-1 to TRBJ2-5, with TRBD1 matching over 7 bases. Trimming removed 6 bases from V and 1 base from J; junction bases left unmatched: 7. The CDR3 spans 15 residues. Germline V gene sequence: CDR1 KGHDR, CDR2 SFDVKD. The CDR3 DNA sequence: TGTGCCACCAGTCTACCGGGACAGATCCAAGAGACCCAGTACTTC. As protein: CATSLPGQIQETQYF.

The table lists this clonotype with many counts. Here the CDR3 DNA reads TGCAGCGTTGGTGTCACTAGCGGGAGGACGTACCAAGAGACCCAGTACTTC. Amino acid sequence: CSVGVTSGRTYQETQYF. The chain links TRBV29-1 to TRBJ2-5, with 12 bases identical to TRBD2. Germline CDR1 SQVTM, CDR2 ANQGSEA. CDR3 length: 17 amino acids. With V trimmed by 4 bases and J by 0 bases, 9 bases remained unmatched.

V gene TRBV3-1 combines with J gene TRBJ2-5, with 14 bases aligning to TRBD2. Germline V lookup: CDR1 LGHDT, CDR2 YNNKEL (reference sequence). V shed 4 bases, J shed 4 bases, and the junction held 17 bases outside the gene matches. This CDR3 comprises 20 residues. The CDR3 nucleotides are TGTGCCAGCAGCCGGGGACCGGGACTAGCGGGAGCAGGTTTCAGAGAGACCCAGTACTTC. Its protein is CASSRGPGLAGAGFRETQYF.

To note about this clonotype: A much bigger clone sits one base away, suggesting this may be a read error. This chain connects TRBV6-5 to TRBJ2-3; D uncertain. The CDR3 has 13 residues. V was cut by 1 base and J by 5 bases, with 7 bases left in between. CDR1 and CDR2 (germline): MNHEY, SVGAGI. This CDR3 is CASSYCGIDTQYF. The CDR3 coding sequence is TGTGCCAGCAGTTACTGTGGGATAGATACGCAGTATTTT.

This clonotype has ten or more counts. The chain recombines TRBV2 with TRBJ1-2, with 9 bases that match TRBD1. There are 12 residues in the CDR3. Looked up from germline, CDR1 is SNHLY and CDR2 is FYNNEI. V gave up 10 bases and J gave up 3 bases; unmatched junction bases: 3. The CDR3 loop reads CATRDRDYGYTF. The CDR3, as DNA: TGTGCCACCCGGGACAGGGACTATGGCTACACCTTC.

This sequence joins TRBV10-3 and TRBJ2-7; D might be TRBD1 or TRBD2, each matching 5 bases. There are 15 residues in the CDR3. Germline V gene sequence: CDR1 ENHRY, CDR2 SYGVKD. Between the trimmed V and J ends, which lost 6 bases and 0 bases, there was a span of 15 bases. The CDR3 DNA is TGTGCCATCAGGCCGGCGAGGGACCGCTCCTACGAGCAGTACTTC. The encoded protein is CAIRPARDRSYEQYF.

Remarks on this clonotype: At one of its ends the junction is not consistent with the germline gene, which may arise from a read error. V gene TRBV6-4 combines with J gene TRBJ1-6; 7 nucleotides agree with TRBD1. Germline values: CDR1 MRHNA, CDR2 SNTAGT. This CDR3 is built from 14 residues. The CDR3 sequence is CASSGNRGSSPLHF. In nucleotides, the CDR3 is TGCGCCAGCAGTGGAAACAGGGGCAGTTCACCCCTCCACTTT.

CDR3 region: CASSSRQANEAFF. CDR3 sequence (DNA): TGTGCCAGCAGCTCCCGACAGGCTAATGAAGCTTTCTTT. The V and J genes are TRBV7-2 and TRBJ1-1; possibly TRBD1 for D (6 bases). CDR3 length equals 13 residues. Germline-derived CDR1 and CDR2 are SGHTA and FQGNSA. V was shortened by 4 bases and J by 7 bases, with 13 bases between the two germline ends. Full variable domain (remainder filled in from reference TRBV7-2 and TRBJ1-1): GAGVSQSPSNKVTEKGKDVELRCDPISGHTALYWYRQSLGQGLEFLIYFQGNSAPDKSGLPSDRFSAERTGGSVSTLTIQRTQQEDSAVYLCASSSRQANEAFFGQGTRLTVV.

CDR3 region: CAISELEDEQYF. The CDR3 bases are TGTGCCATCAGTGAGCTCGAGGACGAGCAGTACTTC. The V gene is TRBV10-3, the J gene TRBJ2-7; D is unclear. The CDR3 contains 12 residues. Germline CDR1 reads ENHRY; CDR2 reads SYGVKD. V was cut by 2 bases and J by 5 bases, with 7 bases left in between.